The present T cell receptor (beta chain) was sequenced within a study of beta chain features in type 1 diabetes. Study-wide points: Type 1 diabetes patients had moderately but significantly shorter TCRB CDR3s in all four CD4+ subsets. Sequencing used cDNA, and cells with high TCR expression could therefore be over-represented.

Turning to this clone: As yet, its antigen is unknown.

What was sequenced were expressed TCRB transcripts, since all of the isolated RNA had been reverse transcribed. The average output of naive, central memory and regulatory T cell samples was about 3.57 million reads. Clones were sequenced by immunoSEQ multiplex PCR, and TCRdb holds only the in-frame ones, with some missing. The sample holds about 52,000 clones, over 40% seen once. The ends lost 7 bases at V and 1 base at J; junction bases unmatched: 1. The CDR3 totals 13 residues. CDR1 and CDR2 (germline): MNHNS, SASEGT. Sequenced: Tregs from blood. The chain combines TRBV6-1 with TRBJ2-3, with TRBD1 matching 8 bases. This TCR was sampled from a man aged 25-45 years with type 1 diabetes. The CDR3 reads CASKGQGTDTQYF. The CDR3 bases are TGTGCCAGCAAGGGACAGGGCACAGATACGCAGTATTTT.